A single sample is the source of the 9 T cell receptor beta chains below, sequenced in a study of shared clonotypes between healthy human individuals. Method: immunoSEQ multiplex PCR; TCRdb's copy keeps in-frame clones and lacks some. The sample records roughly 2,500,000 clones, approximately 94% being singletons. Specimen: naive CD4+ T cells from PBMCs. Stated subset: CD45RA+ positively selected. These TCRs come from a man aged 18 to 30 in good health. Some clones in this sample may be carry-over from other donors' samples.

The chain employs TRBV5-1 and TRBJ2-7; 8 nucleotides align to TRBD2. The CDR3 totals 14 residues. Germline CDR1 reads SGHRS; CDR2 reads YFSETQ. The junction had 8 bases not matched to a gene; V was cut back by 7 bases and J by 2 bases. The CDR3 region has the DNA TGCGCCAGCGGGACCCGGGGGGGACCCTACGAGCAGTACTTC. Its translation: CASGTRGGPYEQYF.

The chain carries TRBV4-1 and TRBJ2-2, with D maybe TRBD2 (5 bases). CDR1 is MGHRA and CDR2 is YSYEKL in the germline V gene. Trimming pared 2 bases from V and 0 bases from J, leaving 19 bases between. The CDR3 loop spans 19 amino acids. This CDR3 reads CASSQSLRAQFANTGELFF. In nucleotides, the CDR3 is TGCGCCAGCAGCCAATCCCTGCGGGCCCAGTTCGCGAACACCGGGGAGCTGTTTTTT.

J is TRBJ2-6 and V is TRBV11-2; 10 nucleotides line up with TRBD1. This CDR3 comprises 18 residues. Germline V lookup: CDR1 SGHAT, CDR2 FQNNGV. With V trimmed by 5 bases and J by 8 bases, 15 bases remained unmatched. The CDR3 loop is CASSLKPDRGGRTNVLTF. In nucleotides, the CDR3 is TGTGCCAGCAGCCTAAAACCGGACAGGGGGGGTAGGACCAACGTCCTGACTTTC.

The chain links TRBV4-1 to TRBJ2-7; D gene unclear. Deletions cut 2 bases from V and 6 bases from J, with 8 bases between. Germline V gene sequence: CDR1 MGHRA, CDR2 YSYEKL. The CDR3 runs to 12 residues. The CDR3 reads CASSQPFSEQYF. The CDR3 region has the DNA TGCGCCAGCAGCCAACCTTTTAGCGAGCAGTACTTC.

J is TRBJ1-5 and V is TRBV7-2; 7 bases line up with TRBD1. The CDR3 is made up of 15 amino acids. V was pared by 5 bases and J by 7 bases, with 11 bases of the junction left unmatched. Germline V gene data show CDR1 as SGHTA and CDR2 as FQGNSA. CDR3 coding DNA: TGTGCCAGCAGCCCCCGGCAAGGGGGCGAACAGCCCCAGCATTTT. Translation: CASSPRQGGEQPQHF.

This chain links TRBV9 with TRBJ1-3; D is uncertain. CDR1 and CDR2 from the germline V gene are SGDLS and YYNGEE. This CDR3 region has 16 residues. Deletions cut 4 bases from V and 2 bases from J, with 16 bases between. The CDR3 loop reads CASSPRGTFAGNTIYF. The CDR3 nucleotides read TGTGCCAGCAGCCCCCGGGGTACGTTCGCTGGAAACACCATATATTTT.

V and J are TRBV5-6 and TRBJ2-2, with 7 bases matching TRBD1. Germline trimming cut 2 bases from V and 6 bases from J; bases unmatched to any gene: 10. The CDR3 is 16 residues long. Germline V gene data show CDR1 as SGHDT and CDR2 as YYEEEE. CDR3 loop: CASSFRDRVMAGELFF. The DNA of the CDR3 is TGTGCCAGCAGCTTTCGAGACAGGGTGATGGCCGGGGAGCTGTTTTTT.

The chain is built from TRBV7-2 and TRBJ2-7, with 11 bases matching TRBD2. Unmatched junction bases numbered 10, after V lost 2 bases and J lost 7 bases. Germline CDR1 SGHTA, CDR2 FQGNSA. The CDR3 covers 16 residues. The CDR3 bases are TGTGCCAGCAGCTTACCCGGACTAGCGGGTCTTAAGGAGCAGTACTTC. Protein: CASSLPGLAGLKEQYF.

This chain connects TRBV28 to TRBJ2-2; D might be TRBD1 (7 bases). The ends were cut back, 6 bases at V and 6 bases at J, with 14 bases in the middle. The germline V gene encodes CDR1 MDHEN and CDR2 SYDVKM. CDR3 length: 14 amino acids. The CDR3 spells CASSQGGSAGELFF. Here the CDR3 DNA reads TGTGCCAGCAGCCAGGGGGGAAGCGCCGGGGAGCTGTTTTTT.